This T cell receptor beta chain was captured in a study of spatial heterogeneity in lung cancer. Background on the study: There were 72 donors, all of them untreated patients with early-stage non-small cell lung cancer. Follow-up PBMC specimens underwent sequencing when available; their median timing was around 24 months after resection.

Time point described: blood at routine non-recurrence follow-up after resection. Unsorted tumor, nontumor lung tissue or cryopreserved PBMC supplied the whole RNA. There are 14 residues in the CDR3. V trimming: 4 bases; J trimming: 4 bases; junction bases outside the gene matches: 5. The germline gives CDR1 SGHTA, CDR2 FQGNSA. The library protocol tagged each TCR cDNA with a unique molecular identifier. Using its own MiXCR run on the 5' RACE reads, TCRdb lists one record per CDR3 protein. The table lists 23,000 or so distinct CDR3 sequences, 8.5% to 10% of them singletons. The sample holds many counts of this clonotype.

The starting material was PBMCs, obtained at follow-up. The sequence derives from a male donor with early-stage non-small cell lung cancer. V is TRBV7-2 and J is TRBJ1-2; 8 bases agree with TRBD1. This CDR3 is CASSSGQGIYGYTF. The CDR3 DNA reads TGTGCCAGCAGCTCCGGACAGGGAATCTATGGCTACACCTTC.